These 11 T cell receptor beta chains share one sample of origin, sequenced in a study of CD8 T cells in Susac syndrome. Random-hexamer reverse transcription was applied to roughly 0.5 to 1 ug RNA. TCRdb reprocessed the immunoSEQ multiplex PCR reads with MiXCR, giving one entry per CDR3 protein. This table holds hundreds of thousands of distinct CDR3 sequences, 93% found once. Sequenced sample: CD4+ T cells from PBMCs. The origin of the receptors is a human donor with multiple sclerosis.

The chain recombines TRBV28 with TRBJ1-3; tentative D call: TRBD1 (5 bases). The V end was cut by 10 bases, the J end by 0 bases, with 16 bases between. The CDR3 runs to 15 residues. The germline CDR1 and CDR2 sequences are MDHEN and SYDVKM. The CDR3 nucleotides read TGTGCCACCGAAACGGGACCGATCTCTGGAAACACCATATATTTT. It encodes CATETGPISGNTIYF.

The gene calls are TRBV6-2 or TRBV6-3 and TRBJ2-5; 8 bases map to TRBD2. Germline trimming cut 4 bases from V and 3 bases from J; bases unmatched to any gene: 10. This CDR3 is built from 16 residues. Germline CDR1 and CDR2: MNHEY and SVGEGT. The CDR3 loop is CASSSPIPGGEETQYF. The CDR3 DNA reads as TGTGCCAGCAGTTCCCCAATACCGGGAGGGGAAGAGACCCAGTACTTC.

This clonotype was seen only once. The chain links TRBV10-3 to TRBJ1-4, with D possibly being TRBD1 (5 bases). Trimming took off 0 bases at V and 5 bases at J, with 13 bases between the two ends. The CDR3 contains 16 residues. Germline assignment: CDR1 ENHRY and CDR2 SYGVKD. For the CDR3, the DNA is TGTGCCATCAGTGAGTCGAGGGCAGGGCGCAATGAAAAACTGTTTTTT. Its protein product is CAISESRAGRNEKLFF.

V is TRBV12-3 or TRBV12-4 and J is TRBJ1-5; D is perhaps TRBD1 (5 bases). V was pared by 2 bases and J by 0 bases, with 8 bases between. This CDR3 is 15 amino acids long. CDR3 loop: CASSLRGNSNQPQHF. The DNA of the CDR3 is TGTGCCAGCAGTTTAAGGGGCAATAGCAATCAGCCCCAGCATTTT.

The rearrangement uses TRBV28 and TRBJ2-1, with 10 bases identical to TRBD2. The CDR3 extends over 14 amino acids. Germline-derived CDR1 and CDR2 are MDHEN and SYDVKM. Trimming at V came to 6 bases and at J to 6 bases, leaving 5 bases not matched to a gene. The CDR3 region has the DNA TGTGCCAGCAGAACCGGACTAGCGGCCAATGAGCAGTTCTTC. This encodes CASRTGLAANEQFF.

CDR3 sequence: CASSLIVGHRQYF. In DNA, the CDR3 is TGTGCCAGCAGCTTAATAGTCGGGCACCGGCAGTATTTT. This chain connects TRBV7-3 to TRBJ2-3, with D hard to call. The germline V gene encodes CDR1 SGHTA and CDR2 FQGTGA. V was shortened by 1 base and J by 11 bases, with 13 bases between the two germline ends. This CDR3 region has 13 residues.

This clonotype was seen a few times. The chain joins TRBV3-1 to TRBJ2-1; 8 bases match TRBD2. Germline CDR1 reads LGHDT; CDR2 reads YNNKEL (reference sequence). The CDR3 loop spans 17 amino acids. V lost 5 bases to trimming and J lost 4 bases; unmatched junction nucleotides: 13. Here the CDR3 reads CASSSNQPGLGYNEQFF. As DNA, the CDR3 is TGTGCCAGCAGCTCGAACCAACCGGGACTAGGATACAATGAGCAGTTCTTC.

The chain recombines TRBV20-1 with TRBJ2-2; D is unclear. The CDR3 runs to 14 residues. CDR1 is DFQATT and CDR2 is SNEGSKA in the germline V gene (reference sequence). Trimming removed 3 bases from V and 1 base from J, with 9 bases in between. The CDR3 reads CSASKSGNTGELFF. DNA of the CDR3: TGCAGTGCTAGCAAATCGGGGAACACCGGGGAGCTGTTTTTT.

The rearrangement joins TRBV6-5 to TRBJ1-6; D gene ambiguous. CDR1 and CDR2 (germline): MNHEY, SVGAGI. The CDR3 covers 12 residues. V was trimmed by 6 bases and J by 7 bases, leaving 7 bases between them. This chain's CDR3 is CASSRGNSPLHF. CDR3 DNA sequence: TGTGCCAGCAGCCGTGGGAATTCACCCCTCCACTTT.

This chain joins TRBV20-1 and TRBJ2-7, with D possibly being TRBD2 (6 bases). Looked up from germline, CDR1 is DFQATT and CDR2 is SNEGSKA (reference sequence). V dropped 5 bases and J dropped 6 bases, with 14 bases sitting between them. The CDR3 length is 12 residues. CDR3 in amino acids: CSAWGRGSEQYV. Written as DNA, the CDR3 is TGCAGTGCTTGGGGCCGGGGGAGCGAGCAGTACGTC.

As regards this clonotype: An end of the junction differs from the germline gene, which may be a read error. The V call is TRBV7-9, the J call TRBJ2-3, with D perhaps matching TRBD2 (7 bases). CDR1 is SEHNR, CDR2 FQNEAQ, per germline (reference sequence). CDR3 length equals 14 residues. CDR3 region: CASHGGGGTGTQYF. DNA for the CDR3: TGTGCCAGCCACGGAGGCGGGGGCACAGGTACGCAGTATTTT.